These 4 T cell receptor beta chains were all obtained from the same sample, sequenced in a study of cytomegalovirus exposure and HLA in healthy donors. Assay: immunoSEQ multiplex PCR; the TCRdb copy retains only in-frame clones and omits some. This table has about 160,000 clones, about nine tenths appearing once. The sequencing sample was made of PBMCs. Receptor source: a man aged 18-30 years in good health and CMV-seropositive.

The chain carries TRBV2 and TRBJ2-6, with D unresolved. Trimming removed 7 bases from V and 6 bases from J, with 16 bases in between. Per germline, CDR1 SNHLY and CDR2 FYNNEI. This CDR3 has 15 amino acids. In DNA form, the CDR3 reads TGTGCCAGCATGTCGGGTTTTAAAACGGCCAACGTCCTGACTTTC. Protein sequence: CASMSGFKTANVLTF.

V usage is TRBV5-3 and J usage is TRBJ1-1, with TRBD1 as a possible D gene (6 bases). TRBV5-3 is assigned to the ORF class and has an uncertain function. Trimming cost V 0 bases and J 1 base, with 7 bases left between them. This CDR3 has 14 residues. CDR3 nucleotide sequence: TGTGCCAGAAGCTTGGGGACAGCGAACACTGAAGCTTTCTTT. Amino acid sequence: CARSLGTANTEAFF.

The chain recombines TRBV5-1 with TRBJ1-2; TRBD1 matches 10 bases. The CDR3 runs 15 residues. V gave up 4 bases and J gave up 2 bases; unmatched junction bases: 5. Germline loops: CDR1 SGHRS, CDR2 YFSETQ. The CDR3 nucleotides read TGCGCCAGCAGCGCTATGGACAGGGGGAACTATGGCTACACCTTC. This gives the protein CASSAMDRGNYGYTF.

The CDR3 here is CASSSGRQREQFF. The DNA of the CDR3 is TGTGCCAGCAGTAGCGGGAGGCAGCGTGAGCAGTTCTTC. The chain uses TRBV28 and TRBJ2-1; 9 bases are a match to TRBD2. The length of the CDR3 is 13 residues. The V and J ends lost 5 bases and 9 bases, in that order; junction bases with no gene match: 5. Germline loops: CDR1 MDHEN, CDR2 SYDVKM.